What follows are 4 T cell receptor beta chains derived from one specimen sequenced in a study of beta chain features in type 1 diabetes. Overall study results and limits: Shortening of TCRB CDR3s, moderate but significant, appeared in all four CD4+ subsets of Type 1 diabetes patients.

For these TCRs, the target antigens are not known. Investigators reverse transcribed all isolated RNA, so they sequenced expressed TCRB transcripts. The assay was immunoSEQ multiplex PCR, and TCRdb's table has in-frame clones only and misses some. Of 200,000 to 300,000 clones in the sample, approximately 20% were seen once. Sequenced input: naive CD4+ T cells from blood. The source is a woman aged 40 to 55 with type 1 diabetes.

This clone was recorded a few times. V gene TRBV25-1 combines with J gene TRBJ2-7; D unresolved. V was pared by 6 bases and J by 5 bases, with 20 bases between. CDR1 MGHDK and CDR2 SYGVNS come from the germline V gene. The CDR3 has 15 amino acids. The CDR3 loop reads CASRATLQVTNEQYF. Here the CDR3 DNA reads TGTGCCAGCAGGGCGACTCTCCAAGTCACCAACGAGCAGTACTTC.

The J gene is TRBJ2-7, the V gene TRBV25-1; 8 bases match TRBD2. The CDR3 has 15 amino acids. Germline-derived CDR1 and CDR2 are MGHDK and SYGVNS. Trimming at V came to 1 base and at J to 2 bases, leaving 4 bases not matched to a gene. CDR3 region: CASSESHGGAYEQYF. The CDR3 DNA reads TGTGCCAGCAGTGAATCCCACGGGGGGGCCTACGAGCAGTACTTC.

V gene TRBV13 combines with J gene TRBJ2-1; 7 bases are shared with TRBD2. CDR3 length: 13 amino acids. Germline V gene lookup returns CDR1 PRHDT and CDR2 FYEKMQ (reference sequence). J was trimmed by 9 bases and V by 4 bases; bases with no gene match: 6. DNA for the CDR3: TGTGCCAGCAGCTCCCTAGCGGAGGGTGAGCAGTTCTTC. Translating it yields CASSSLAEGEQFF. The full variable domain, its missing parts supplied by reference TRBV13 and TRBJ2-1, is AAGVIQSPRHLIKEKRETATLKCYPIPRHDTVYWYQQGPGQDPQFLISFYEKMQSDKGSIPDRFSAQQFSDYHSELNMSSLELGDSALYFCASSSLAEGEQFFGPGTRLTVL.

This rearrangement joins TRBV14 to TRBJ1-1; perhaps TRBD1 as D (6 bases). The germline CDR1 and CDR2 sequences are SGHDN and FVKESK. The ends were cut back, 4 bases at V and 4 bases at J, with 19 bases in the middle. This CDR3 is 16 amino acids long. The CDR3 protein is CASSLRPRTALTEAFF. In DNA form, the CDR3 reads TGTGCCAGCAGCCTCCGCCCGAGGACAGCACTCACTGAAGCTTTCTTT.